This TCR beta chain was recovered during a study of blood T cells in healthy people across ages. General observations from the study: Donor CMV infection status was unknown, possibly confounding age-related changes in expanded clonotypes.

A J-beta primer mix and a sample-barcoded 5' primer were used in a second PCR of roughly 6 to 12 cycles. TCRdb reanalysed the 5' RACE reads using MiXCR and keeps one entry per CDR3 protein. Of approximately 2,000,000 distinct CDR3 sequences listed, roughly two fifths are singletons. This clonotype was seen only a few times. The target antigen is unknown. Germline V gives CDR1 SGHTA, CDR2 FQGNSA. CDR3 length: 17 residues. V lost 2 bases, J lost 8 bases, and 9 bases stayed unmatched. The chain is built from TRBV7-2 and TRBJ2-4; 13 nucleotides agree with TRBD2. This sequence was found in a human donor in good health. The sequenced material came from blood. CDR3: CASSLSRTSGGGDIQYF. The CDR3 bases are TGTGCCAGCAGCTTATCCCGGACTAGCGGGGGTGGAGACATTCAGTACTTC. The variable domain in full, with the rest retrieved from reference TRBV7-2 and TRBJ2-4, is GAGVSQSPSNKVTEKGKDVELRCDPISGHTALYWYRQSLGQGLEFLIYFQGNSAPDKSGLPSDRFSAERTGGSVSTLTIQRTQQEDSAVYLCASSLSRTSGGGDIQYFGAGTRLSVL.